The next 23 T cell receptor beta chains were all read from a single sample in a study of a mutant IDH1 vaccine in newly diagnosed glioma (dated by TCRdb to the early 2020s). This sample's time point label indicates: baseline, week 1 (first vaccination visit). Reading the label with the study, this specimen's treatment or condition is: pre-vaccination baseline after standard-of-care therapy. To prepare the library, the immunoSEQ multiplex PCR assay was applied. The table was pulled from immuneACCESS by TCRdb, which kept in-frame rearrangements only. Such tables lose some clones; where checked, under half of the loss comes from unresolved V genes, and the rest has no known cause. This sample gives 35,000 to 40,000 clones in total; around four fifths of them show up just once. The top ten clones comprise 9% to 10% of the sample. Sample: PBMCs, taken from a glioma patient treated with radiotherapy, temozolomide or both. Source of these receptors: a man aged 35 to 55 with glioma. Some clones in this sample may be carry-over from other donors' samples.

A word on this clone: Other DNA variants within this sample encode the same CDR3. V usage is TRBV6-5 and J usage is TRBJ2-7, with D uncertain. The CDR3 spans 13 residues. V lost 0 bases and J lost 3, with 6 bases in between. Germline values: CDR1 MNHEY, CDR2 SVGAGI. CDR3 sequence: CASSYSQVYEQYF. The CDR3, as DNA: TGTGCCAGCAGTTACTCACAAGTCTACGAGCAGTACTTC.

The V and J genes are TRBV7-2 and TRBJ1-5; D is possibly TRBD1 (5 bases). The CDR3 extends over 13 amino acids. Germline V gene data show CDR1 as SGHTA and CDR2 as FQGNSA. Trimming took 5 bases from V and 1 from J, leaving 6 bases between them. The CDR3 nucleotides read TGTGCCAGCAGCCGACAGAGCAATCAGCCCCAGCATTTT. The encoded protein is CASSRQSNQPQHF.

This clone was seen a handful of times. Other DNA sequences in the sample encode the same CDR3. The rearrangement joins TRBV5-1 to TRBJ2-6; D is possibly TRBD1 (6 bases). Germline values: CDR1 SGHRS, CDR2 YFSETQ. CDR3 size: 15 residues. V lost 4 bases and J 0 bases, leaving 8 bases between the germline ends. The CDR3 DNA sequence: TGCGCCAGCAGCCTACAGGGCTCTGGGGCCAACGTCCTGACTTTC. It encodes CASSLQGSGANVLTF.

Written as DNA, the CDR3 is TGTGCCAGCAGCGCGGACAGCGGCACAGATACGCAGTATTTT. Translating gives CASSADSGTDTQYF. The chain employs TRBV5-8 and TRBJ2-3; possibly TRBD1 for D (6 bases). Germline CDR1 and CDR2: SGHTS and YDEGEE. The CDR3 covers 14 residues. With 4 bases removed from V and 1 base from J, the gap between germline ends came to 10 bases.

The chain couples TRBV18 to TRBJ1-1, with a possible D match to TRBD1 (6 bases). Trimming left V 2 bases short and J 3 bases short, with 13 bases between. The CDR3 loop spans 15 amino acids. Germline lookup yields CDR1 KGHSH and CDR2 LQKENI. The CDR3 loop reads CASSPFGGPDTEAFF. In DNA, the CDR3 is TGTGCCAGCTCACCATTTGGGGGGCCAGACACTGAAGCTTTCTTT. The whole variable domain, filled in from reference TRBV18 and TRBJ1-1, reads NAGVMQNPRHLVRRRGQEARLRCSPMKGHSHVYWYRQLPEEGLKFMVYLQKENIIDESGMPKERFSAEFPKEGPSILRIQQVVRGDSAAYFCASSPFGGPDTEAFFGQGTRLTVV.

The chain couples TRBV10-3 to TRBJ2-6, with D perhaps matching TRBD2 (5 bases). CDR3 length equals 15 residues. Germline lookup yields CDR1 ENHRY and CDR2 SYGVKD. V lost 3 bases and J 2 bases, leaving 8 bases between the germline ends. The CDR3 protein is CAISDYGAGANVLTF. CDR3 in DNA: TGTGCCATCAGTGATTACGGGGCTGGGGCCAACGTCCTGACTTTC.

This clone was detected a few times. Here the CDR3 DNA reads TGTGCCTGGAGCCCCGTAAAGGGAGGGTGGTACTACGAGCAGTACTTC. It is translated as CAWSPVKGGWYYEQYF. The chain carries TRBV30 and TRBJ2-7; 7 bases are shared with TRBD2. Germline V gene lookup returns CDR1 GTSNPN and CDR2 SVGIG (reference sequence). The trim removed 3 bases at V and 3 bases at J, leaving 14 bases unmatched. The CDR3 covers 16 residues. The whole variable domain, remainder taken from reference TRBV30 and TRBJ2-7, is SQTIHQWPATLVQPVGSPLSLECTVEGTSNPNLYWYRQAAGRGLQLLFYSVGIGQISSEVPQNLSASRPQDRQFILSSKKLLLSDSGFYLCAWSPVKGGWYYEQYFGPGTRLTVT.

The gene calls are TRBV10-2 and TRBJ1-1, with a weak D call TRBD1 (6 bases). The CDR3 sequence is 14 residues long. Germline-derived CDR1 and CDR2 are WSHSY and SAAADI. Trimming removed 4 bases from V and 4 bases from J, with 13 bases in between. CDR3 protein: CASSAQGRSTEAFF. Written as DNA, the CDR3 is TGCGCCAGCAGTGCACAGGGTCGGAGCACTGAAGCTTTCTTT.

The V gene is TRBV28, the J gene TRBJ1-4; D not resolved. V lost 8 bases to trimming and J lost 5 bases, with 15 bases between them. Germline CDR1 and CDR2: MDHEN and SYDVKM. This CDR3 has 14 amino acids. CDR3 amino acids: CASAAPGINEKLFF. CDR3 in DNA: TGTGCCAGCGCTGCCCCCGGAATCAATGAAAAACTGTTTTTT.

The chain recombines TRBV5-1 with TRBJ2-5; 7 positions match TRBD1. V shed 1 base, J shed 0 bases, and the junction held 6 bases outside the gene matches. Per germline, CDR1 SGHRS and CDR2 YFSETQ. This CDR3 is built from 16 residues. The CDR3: CASSLFQGVYQETQYF. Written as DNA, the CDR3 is TGCGCCAGCAGCTTGTTTCAGGGGGTATACCAAGAGACCCAGTACTTC.

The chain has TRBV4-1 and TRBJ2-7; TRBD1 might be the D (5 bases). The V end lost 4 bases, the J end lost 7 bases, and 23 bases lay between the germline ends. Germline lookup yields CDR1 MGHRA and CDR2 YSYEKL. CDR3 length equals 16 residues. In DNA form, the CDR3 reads TGCGCCAGCAGCCTCTCCGGTACAGGCTCAACTCAGGAGCAGTACTTC. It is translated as CASSLSGTGSTQEQYF.

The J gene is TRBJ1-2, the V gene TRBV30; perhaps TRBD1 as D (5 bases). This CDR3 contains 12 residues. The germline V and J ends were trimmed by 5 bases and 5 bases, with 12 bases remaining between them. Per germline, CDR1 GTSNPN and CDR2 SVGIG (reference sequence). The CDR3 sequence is CAWARDLYGYTF. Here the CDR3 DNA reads TGTGCCTGGGCCCGGGACCTATATGGCTACACCTTC.

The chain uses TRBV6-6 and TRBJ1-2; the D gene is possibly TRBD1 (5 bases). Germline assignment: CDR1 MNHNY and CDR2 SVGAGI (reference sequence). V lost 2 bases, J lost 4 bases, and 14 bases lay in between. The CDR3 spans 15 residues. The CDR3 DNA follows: TGTGCCAGCAGTTACGAATTGTCAACAGGCTATGGCTACACCTTC. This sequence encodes CASSYELSTGYGYTF.

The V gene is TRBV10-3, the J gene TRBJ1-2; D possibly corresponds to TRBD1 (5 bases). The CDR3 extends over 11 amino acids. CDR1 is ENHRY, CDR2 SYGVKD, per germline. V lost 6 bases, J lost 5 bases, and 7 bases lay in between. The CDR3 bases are TGTGCCATCAGGAACAGGTATGGCTACACCTTC. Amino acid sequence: CAIRNRYGYTF.

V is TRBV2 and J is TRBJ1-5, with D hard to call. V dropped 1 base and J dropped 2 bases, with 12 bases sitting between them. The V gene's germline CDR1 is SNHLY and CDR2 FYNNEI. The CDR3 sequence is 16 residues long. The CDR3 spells CASSEGTSRGNQPQHF. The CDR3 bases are TGTGCCAGCAGTGAAGGAACATCGAGGGGCAATCAGCCCCAGCATTTT. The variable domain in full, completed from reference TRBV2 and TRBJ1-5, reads EPEVTQTPSHQVTQMGQEVILRCVPISNHLYFYWYRQILGQKVEFLVSFYNNEISEKSEIFDDQFSVERPDGSNFTLKIRSTKLEDSAMYFCASSEGTSRGNQPQHFGDGTRLSIL.

The CDR3 sequence: CASRVGRYEQYF. Written as DNA, the CDR3 is TGTGCCAGCAGGGTGGGCCGCTACGAGCAGTACTTC. The chain is built from TRBV7-9 and TRBJ2-7; D is unresolved. CDR3 length equals 12 residues. V gave up 6 bases and J gave up 3 bases, with 9 bases separating them. Germline CDR1 and CDR2: SEHNR and FQNEAQ (reference sequence).

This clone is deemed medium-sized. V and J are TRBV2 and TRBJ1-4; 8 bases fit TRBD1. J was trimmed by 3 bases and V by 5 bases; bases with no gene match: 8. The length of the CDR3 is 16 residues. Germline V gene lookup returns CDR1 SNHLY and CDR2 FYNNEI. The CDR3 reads CASSLGQGKSNEKLFF. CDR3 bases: TGTGCCAGCAGTCTCGGACAGGGAAAGTCTAATGAAAAACTGTTTTTT.

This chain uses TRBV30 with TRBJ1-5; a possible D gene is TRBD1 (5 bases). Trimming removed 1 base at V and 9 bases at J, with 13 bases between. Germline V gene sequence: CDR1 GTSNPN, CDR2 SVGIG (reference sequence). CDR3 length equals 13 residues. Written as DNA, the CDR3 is TGTGCCTGGAGTGACCAGGGAGAACGGCCCCAGCATTTT. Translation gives CAWSDQGERPQHF.

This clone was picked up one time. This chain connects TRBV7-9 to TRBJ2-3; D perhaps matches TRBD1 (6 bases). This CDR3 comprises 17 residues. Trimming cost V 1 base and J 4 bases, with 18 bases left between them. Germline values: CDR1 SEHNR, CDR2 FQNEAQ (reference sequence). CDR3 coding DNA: TGTGCCAGCAGCTTAGTAGCTCAGGGGATAGAGGCAGATACGCAGTATTTT. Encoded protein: CASSLVAQGIEADTQYF.

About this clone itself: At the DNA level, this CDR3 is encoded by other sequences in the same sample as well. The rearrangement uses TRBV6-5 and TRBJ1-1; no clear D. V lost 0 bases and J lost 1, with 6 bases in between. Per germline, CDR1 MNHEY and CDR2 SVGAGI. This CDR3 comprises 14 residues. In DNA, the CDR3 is TGTGCCAGCAGTTACTCAGGGAGGAACACTGAAGCTTTCTTT. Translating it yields CASSYSGRNTEAFF.

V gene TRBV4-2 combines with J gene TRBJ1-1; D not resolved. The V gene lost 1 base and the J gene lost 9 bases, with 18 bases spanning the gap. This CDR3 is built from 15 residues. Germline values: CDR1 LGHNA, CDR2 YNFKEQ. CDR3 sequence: CASSQVGGQVKKAFF. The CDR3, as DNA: TGTGCCAGCAGCCAAGTAGGAGGGCAGGTCAAAAAAGCTTTCTTT.

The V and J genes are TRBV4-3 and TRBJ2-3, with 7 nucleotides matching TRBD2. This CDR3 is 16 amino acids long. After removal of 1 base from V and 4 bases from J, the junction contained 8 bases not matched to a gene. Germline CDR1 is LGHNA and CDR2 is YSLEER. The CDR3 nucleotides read TGCGCCAGCAGCCAAGGGGAGGGGTCGGGCGCAGATACGCAGTATTTT. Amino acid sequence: CASSQGEGSGADTQYF.

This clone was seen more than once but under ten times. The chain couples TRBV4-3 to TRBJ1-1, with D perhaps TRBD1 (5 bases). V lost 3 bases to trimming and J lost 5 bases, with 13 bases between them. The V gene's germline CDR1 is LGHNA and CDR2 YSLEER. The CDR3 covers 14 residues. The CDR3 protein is CASSQTWGLTEAFF. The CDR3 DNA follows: TGCGCCAGCAGCCAGACTTGGGGCTTAACTGAAGCTTTCTTT.